The next 30 T cell receptor beta chains were all read from a single sample in a study of blood T cell repertoires in COVID-19. TCRdb's copy holds only in-frame clones and misses some; the assay was immunoSEQ multiplex PCR. The repertoire holds 200,000 or so clones, with 80% to 90% as singletons. Specimen: peripheral blood. These receptors were collected from a woman in her sixties or seventies who had recovered from COVID-19.

The chain carries TRBV4-2 and TRBJ1-1, with a tentative D call TRBD1 (6 bases). The germline V gene encodes CDR1 LGHNA and CDR2 YNFKEQ. V was pared by 0 bases and J by 3 bases, with 8 bases between. The CDR3 has 14 residues. For the CDR3, the DNA is TGTGCCAGCAGCCAAGAACAGGGCCACACTGAAGCTTTCTTT. Protein sequence: CASSQEQGHTEAFF.

The chain combines TRBV5-1 with TRBJ1-4; D call uncertain. V lost 4 bases to trimming and J lost 11 bases, with 15 bases between them. This CDR3 comprises 13 residues. CDR1 and CDR2 from the germline V gene are SGHRS and YFSETQ. The CDR3 reads CASSRLSSGKLFF. Here the CDR3 DNA reads TGCGCCAGCAGCCGCCTTTCTTCGGGGAAACTGTTTTTT.

This chain connects TRBV5-6 to TRBJ1-1; 7 bases agree with TRBD1. The CDR3 runs 13 residues. Germline V CDR1 and CDR2: SGHDT, YYEEEE. Germline trimming cut 5 bases from V and 1 base from J; bases unmatched to any gene: 2. CDR3 residues: CASRWTGNTEAFF. The CDR3 nucleotides are TGTGCCAGCAGATGGACAGGGAACACTGAAGCTTTCTTT.

This clone was seen a handful of times. The J gene is TRBJ2-7, the V gene TRBV3-1 (or the pseudogene TRBV3-2); TRBD1 matches 8 bases. The CDR3 covers 14 residues. The germline V gene encodes CDR1 LGHDT and CDR2 YNNKEL (reference sequence). V trimming: 2 bases; J trimming: 6 bases; junction bases outside the gene matches: 6. In DNA, the CDR3 is TGTGCCAGCAGCCAAAGGACAGGGAGCAGCGAGCAGTACTTC. The encoded protein is CASSQRTGSSEQYF.

This clone was detected once. The genes are TRBV18 and TRBJ2-1, with 8 bases fitting TRBD1. With V trimmed by 0 bases and J by 9 bases, 10 bases remained unmatched. Germline values: CDR1 KGHSH, CDR2 LQKENI. The CDR3 extends over 16 amino acids. The CDR3 here is CASSPPSGGGSGEQFF. The DNA of the CDR3 is TGTGCCAGCTCACCACCGTCAGGGGGCGGATCAGGTGAGCAGTTCTTC.

The chain uses TRBV18 and TRBJ1-2; TRBD1 aligns across 8 bases. Germline CDR1 and CDR2: KGHSH and LQKENI. Losses at the gene ends were 2 bases for V and 5 bases for J; bases not matched to a gene: 10. The CDR3 runs to 16 residues. The CDR3 nucleotides are TGTGCCAGCTCACCAACACCACGACAGGGGCAATATGGCTACACCTTC. It codes for CASSPTPRQGQYGYTF.

The chain uses TRBV9 and TRBJ2-2; 7 positions agree with TRBD2. Germline assignment: CDR1 SGDLS and CDR2 YYNGEE. This CDR3 has 14 residues. J gave up 6 bases and V 0 bases, and 2 bases lay outside the gene matches. The CDR3 spells CASSVAGGAGELFF. The DNA for the CDR3 is TGTGCCAGCAGCGTAGCTGGGGGGGCCGGGGAGCTGTTTTTT.

This chain's CDR3 is CASSSPRRVENTEAFF. In DNA form, the CDR3 reads TGTGCCAGCAGCTCCCCTCGCAGGGTAGAAAACACTGAAGCTTTCTTT. The chain couples TRBV11-2 to TRBJ1-1, with D maybe TRBD1 (5 bases). V was shortened by 4 bases and J by 2 bases, with 17 bases between the two germline ends. Germline lookup yields CDR1 SGHAT and CDR2 FQNNGV. This CDR3 spans 16 amino acids.

This chain links TRBV9 with TRBJ2-3, with no clear D. This CDR3 spans 13 amino acids. Germline V gives CDR1 SGDLS, CDR2 YYNGEE. With 5 bases removed from V and 0 bases from J, the gap between germline ends came to 7 bases. CDR3 residues: CASRAHSTDTQYF. In DNA form, the CDR3 reads TGTGCCAGCAGAGCCCACAGCACAGATACGCAGTATTTT.

V and J are TRBV19 and TRBJ2-7; possibly TRBD2 for D (6 bases). V was trimmed by 2 bases and J by 3 bases, leaving 11 bases between them. From germline, CDR1 is LNHDA and CDR2 SQIVND (reference sequence). CDR3 length: 14 residues. The CDR3 is CASSISPGDYEQYF. CDR3 bases: TGTGCCAGTAGTATAAGCCCGGGGGACTACGAGCAGTACTTC. The whole variable domain, filled in from reference TRBV19 and TRBJ2-7, reads DGGITQSPKYLFRKEGQNVTLSCEQNLNHDAMYWYRQDPGQGLRLIYYSQIVNDFQKGDIAEGYSVSREKKESFPLTVTSAQKNPTAFYLCASSISPGDYEQYFGPGTRLTVT.

The chain has TRBV19 and TRBJ2-7, with TRBD1 matching over 12 bases. The CDR3 totals 14 residues. The germline gives CDR1 LNHDA, CDR2 SQIVND (reference sequence). V lost 9 bases to trimming and J lost 4 bases; unmatched junction nucleotides: 7. Here the CDR3 reads CASTLGQGAYEQYF. CDR3 DNA: TGTGCCAGCACACTGGGACAGGGGGCTTACGAGCAGTACTTC. The full variable domain, with the rest looked up from reference TRBV19 and TRBJ2-7, is DGGITQSPKYLFRKEGQNVTLSCEQNLNHDAMYWYRQDPGQGLRLIYYSQIVNDFQKGDIAEGYSVSREKKESFPLTVTSAQKNPTAFYLCASTLGQGAYEQYFGPGTRLTVT.

This clone has a handful of counts. Mismatch with germline at one junction end may stem from a read error. J is TRBJ1-1 and V is TRBV7-7; tentative D call: TRBD1 (6 bases). Germline lookup yields CDR1 SSHAT and CDR2 FNYEAQ (reference sequence). The CDR3 totals 15 residues. This CDR3 is CASSLYTGRNTEAFF. CDR3 bases: TGTGCTAGCAGCTTATATACAGGGAGGAACACTGAAGCTTTCTTT.

The J gene is TRBJ2-1, the V gene TRBV6-2 or TRBV6-3; the D gene is possibly TRBD1 (5 bases). The CDR3 runs 19 residues. Germline values: CDR1 MNHEY, CDR2 SVGEGT. Trimming took 4 bases from V and 0 from J, leaving 22 bases between them. The CDR3 sequence is CASSSPQGDVTSSYNEQFF. CDR3 DNA sequence: TGTGCCAGCAGTTCCCCCCAGGGCGACGTGACGAGCTCCTACAATGAGCAGTTCTTC.

The chain carries TRBV27 and TRBJ2-3; D perhaps matches TRBD1 (6 bases). Germline assignment: CDR1 MNHEY and CDR2 SMNVEV (reference sequence). The CDR3 sequence is 12 residues long. V lost 2 bases and J lost 14, with 14 bases in between. The CDR3 nucleotides are TGTGCCAGCAGTTTAAACGGGGACAAAATGTATTTT. Translating gives CASSLNGDKMYF.

The chain recombines TRBV3-1 (or the pseudogene TRBV3-2) with TRBJ2-3, with D unresolved. The CDR3 is 13 amino acids. The V end lost 5 bases, the J end lost 9 bases, and 15 bases lay between the germline ends. CDR1 LGHDT and CDR2 YNNKEL come from the germline V gene (reference sequence). The CDR3 nucleotides read TGTGCCAGCAGCTTAACTCCCGTAAGAACGCAGTATTTT. Protein product: CASSLTPVRTQYF.

The chain recombines TRBV7-9 with TRBJ1-2, with D tentatively TRBD1 (6 bases). V shed 1 base and J shed 0 bases, with 9 bases lying between them. CDR3 size: 15 residues. Germline V CDR1 and CDR2: SEHNR, FQNEAQ (reference sequence). CDR3 nucleotides: TGTGCCAGCAGCTTAGGACAGGTACCTAACTATGGCTACACCTTC. This sequence encodes CASSLGQVPNYGYTF. Supplemented by reference TRBV7-9 and TRBJ1-2, the full variable domain reads DTGVSQNPRHKITKRGQNVTFRCDPISEHNRLYWYRQTLGQGPEFLTYFQNEAQLEKSRLLSDRFSAERPKGSFSTLEIQRTEQGDSAMYLCASSLGQVPNYGYTFGSGTRLTVV.

The chain links TRBV9 to TRBJ2-1, with 8 bases lining up with TRBD1. Germline CDR1 reads SGDLS; CDR2 reads YYNGEE. The CDR3 is 15 residues long. V dropped 4 bases and J dropped 4; count of bases not matched to a gene: 7. CDR3 DNA sequence: TGTGCCAGCAGCACACAGGGGGGCCAGTACAATGAGCAGTTCTTC. It encodes CASSTQGGQYNEQFF. Full variable domain (missing parts from reference TRBV9 and TRBJ2-1): DSGVTQTPKHLITATGQRVTLRCSPRSGDLSVYWYQQSLDQGLQFLIQYYNGEERAKGNILERFSAQQFPDLHSELNLSSLELGDSALYFCASSTQGGQYNEQFFGPGTRLTVL.

The chain joins TRBV4-3 to TRBJ1-6, with D hard to call. This CDR3 has 16 residues. Looked up from germline, CDR1 is LGHNA and CDR2 is YSLEER. V was shortened by 0 bases and J by 10 bases, with 16 bases between the two germline ends. The CDR3 loop reads CASSQDTAGTVSPLHF. The CDR3 coding sequence is TGCGCCAGCAGCCAAGACACGGCAGGAACGGTATCACCCCTCCACTTT.

The chain carries TRBV5-6 and TRBJ1-1; perhaps TRBD1 as D (6 bases). The V end was cut by 4 bases, the J end by 0 bases, with 7 bases between. The germline gives CDR1 SGHDT, CDR2 YYEEEE. This CDR3 has 13 residues. CDR3 DNA: TGTGCCAGCAGCGGACAGATGAACACTGAAGCTTTCTTT. Protein: CASSGQMNTEAFF.

This clone was seen just once. The chain carries TRBV18 and TRBJ1-4; 7 bases are a match to TRBD1. V was pared by 4 bases and J by 6 bases, with 8 bases of the junction left unmatched. Germline loops: CDR1 KGHSH, CDR2 LQKENI. This CDR3 spans 15 amino acids. The CDR3 region is CASSRIRGPDEKLFF. Here the CDR3 DNA reads TGTGCCAGCTCACGTATTAGGGGGCCGGATGAAAAACTGTTTTTT.

The CDR3 nucleotides read TGTGCCAGCAGTTTAAGACTAGCGGATAACTCCTACGAGCAGTACTTC. Its translation is CASSLRLADNSYEQYF. This chain joins TRBV28 and TRBJ2-7; 9 bases match TRBD2. The V and J ends lost 2 bases and 0 bases, in that order; junction bases with no gene match: 5. Germline V lookup: CDR1 MDHEN, CDR2 SYDVKM. The CDR3 extends over 16 amino acids.

This clone is a singleton in its sample. The chain links TRBV5-3 to TRBJ1-4; D remains unclear. TRBV5-3 qualifies as an ORF whose function is uncertain. The CDR3 has 20 amino acids. Trimming stripped 2 bases from V and 2 bases from J, with 25 bases between. CDR3 region: CARSLKSSLLGRWTNEKLFF. CDR3 DNA sequence: TGTGCCAGAAGCTTAAAGAGTAGTCTCCTAGGTAGGTGGACTAATGAAAAACTGTTTTTT.

The rearrangement links TRBV7-3 to TRBJ2-1, with 7 bases lining up with TRBD1. Germline values: CDR1 SGHTA, CDR2 FQGTGA. This CDR3 spans 15 amino acids. V trimming: 5 bases; J trimming: 4 bases; junction bases outside the gene matches: 8. The CDR3 DNA follows: TGTGCCAGCAGCCTTATTAGGGACAGTTACAATGAGCAGTTCTTC. It codes for CASSLIRDSYNEQFF.

The J gene is TRBJ2-1, the V gene TRBV20-1; 11 bases are a match to TRBD2. Germline V lookup: CDR1 DFQATT, CDR2 SNEGSKA (reference sequence). This CDR3 contains 14 residues. The V segment lost 3 bases and the J segment 10 bases; nucleotides outside the gene matches: 8. The CDR3 coding sequence is TGCAGTGCTAGTAGCGGGGGGGCCGCGATCGAGCAGTTCTTC. Protein product: CSASSGGAAIEQFF.

This clone was recorded only once. The chain has TRBV12-3 or TRBV12-4 and TRBJ2-2; weak D call: TRBD1 (6 bases). The CDR3 totals 12 residues. The V end was cut by 3 bases, the J end by 9 bases, with 8 bases between. The CDR3 DNA reads as TGTGCCAGCAGTTTGCAGGGGTGGGAGCTGTTTTTT. This codes for CASSLQGWELFF.

The chain couples TRBV18 to TRBJ2-5; TRBD1 matches at 10 bases. Trimming removed 3 bases from V and 5 bases from J; junction bases left unmatched: 3. The CDR3 contains 14 residues. Germline-derived CDR1 and CDR2 are KGHSH and LQKENI. The CDR3 sequence is CASSPTGGAETQYF. DNA of the CDR3: TGTGCCAGCTCACCGACAGGGGGCGCGGAGACCCAGTACTTC.

Note on this clone: The identical CDR3 is also encoded by other nucleotide sequences in the sample. This chain's CDR3 is CASSLGGAGGDTQYF. As DNA, the CDR3 is TGTGCCAGCAGCTTAGGCGGAGCGGGGGGAGATACGCAGTATTTT. The genes are TRBV7-2 and TRBJ2-3, with 9 nucleotides matching TRBD2. The CDR3 consists of 15 residues. CDR1 is SGHTA, CDR2 FQGNSA, per germline. The ends lost 1 base at V and 5 bases at J; junction bases unmatched: 4.

This clone was observed once. J is TRBJ2-5 and V is TRBV3-1 (or the pseudogene TRBV3-2), with TRBD2 identical over 11 bases. Germline CDR1 reads LGHDT; CDR2 reads YNNKEL (reference sequence). The CDR3 is made up of 16 amino acids. The trim removed 4 bases at V and 2 bases at J, leaving 6 bases unmatched. The CDR3: CASSPGLAVGQETQYF. CDR3 DNA: TGTGCCAGCAGCCCGGGACTAGCGGTGGGTCAAGAGACCCAGTACTTC.

This rearrangement joins TRBV9 to TRBJ2-5; D is possibly TRBD2 (6 bases). The CDR3 spans 14 residues. The germline V and J ends were trimmed by 0 bases and 5 bases, with 11 bases remaining between them. The germline V gene encodes CDR1 SGDLS and CDR2 YYNGEE. The CDR3 loop reads CASSVAGDAETQYF. CDR3 in DNA: TGTGCCAGCAGCGTAGCGGGGGATGCCGAGACCCAGTACTTC.

A remark on this clone: A read error may produce the germline difference seen at one junction end. The chain links TRBV6-1 to TRBJ2-5; D not resolved. Germline-derived CDR1 and CDR2 are MNHNS and SASEGT. The CDR3 runs to 13 residues. The CDR3 DNA follows: TGTGCCAGTAGTGAATACAGACAAGAGACCCAGTACTTC. Protein sequence: CASSEYRQETQYF.